This T cell receptor beta chain was observed in a study of T cell repertoires in cytomegalovirus infection. This CDR3 contains 12 residues. The germline V and J ends were trimmed by 1 base and 2 bases, with 6 bases remaining between them. Germline assignment: CDR1 SQVTM and CDR2 ANQGSEA. Broader study findings: HLA-C-restricted TCR beta clonotypes specific for CMV led the ex vivo response. Adding up the frequency of public TCR beta families identified people who carried CMV plus the relevant HLA.

Only a few counts were recorded for this clonotype. Its antigen remains unknown. TCRdb reprocessed the reads via MiXCR and lists one record per CDR3 protein. This sample has 560,000 or so distinct CDR3 sequences, with approximately 15% found just once. The clonotype comes from a human donor in good health (CMV status not recorded). Some clones in this sample may be carry-over from other donors' samples. Sample: CD8+ T cells from PBMCs. This chain connects TRBV29-1 to TRBJ2-7; no clear D. This CDR3 is CSVEGRPYEQYF. The CDR3 nucleotides are TGCAGCGTTGAAGGGCGGCCCTACGAGCAGTACTTC.